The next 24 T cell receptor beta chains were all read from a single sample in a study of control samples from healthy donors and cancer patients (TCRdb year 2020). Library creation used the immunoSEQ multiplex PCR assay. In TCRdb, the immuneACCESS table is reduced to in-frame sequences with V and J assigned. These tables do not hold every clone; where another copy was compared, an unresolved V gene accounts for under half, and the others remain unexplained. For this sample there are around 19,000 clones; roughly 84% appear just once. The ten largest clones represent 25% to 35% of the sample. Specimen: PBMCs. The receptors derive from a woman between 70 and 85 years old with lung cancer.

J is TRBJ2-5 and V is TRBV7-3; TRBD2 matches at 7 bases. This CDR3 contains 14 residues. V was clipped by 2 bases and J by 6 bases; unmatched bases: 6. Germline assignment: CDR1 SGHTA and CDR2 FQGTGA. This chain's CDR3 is CASSLGAGEKTQYF. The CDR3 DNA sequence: TGTGCCAGCAGCTTAGGCGCGGGAGAAAAGACCCAGTACTTC.

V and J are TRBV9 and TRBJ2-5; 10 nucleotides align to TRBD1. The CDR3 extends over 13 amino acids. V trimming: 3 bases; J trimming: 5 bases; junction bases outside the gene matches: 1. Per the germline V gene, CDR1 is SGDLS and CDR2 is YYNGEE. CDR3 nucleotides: TGTGCCAGCAGCGCGGGACAGGGGGAGACCCAGTACTTC. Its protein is CASSAGQGETQYF.

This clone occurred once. The CDR3 coding sequence is TGCGCCAGCAGTGGTAATCCCGGGACTAGCGGGAGAGCTATATACAATGAGCAGTTCTTC. Residues: CASSGNPGTSGRAIYNEQFF. The chain carries TRBV10-2 and TRBJ2-1; 14 bases line up with TRBD2. The CDR3 is made up of 20 amino acids. Germline V CDR1 and CDR2: WSHSY, SAAADI. J lost 4 bases, V lost 4 bases, and 15 bases had no gene match.

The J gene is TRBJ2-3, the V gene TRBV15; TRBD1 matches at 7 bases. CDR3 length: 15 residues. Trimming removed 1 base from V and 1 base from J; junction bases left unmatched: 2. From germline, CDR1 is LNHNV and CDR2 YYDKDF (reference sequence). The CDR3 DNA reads TGTGCCACCAGCAGAGCCCAGGGGGGCACAGATACGCAGTATTTT. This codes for CATSRAQGGTDTQYF. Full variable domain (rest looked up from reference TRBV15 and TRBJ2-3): DAMVIQNPRYQVTQFGKPVTLSCSQTLNHNVMYWYQQKSSQAPKLLFHYYDKDFNNEADTPDNFQSRRPNTSFCFLDIRSPGLGDTAMYLCATSRAQGGTDTQYFGPGTRLTVL.

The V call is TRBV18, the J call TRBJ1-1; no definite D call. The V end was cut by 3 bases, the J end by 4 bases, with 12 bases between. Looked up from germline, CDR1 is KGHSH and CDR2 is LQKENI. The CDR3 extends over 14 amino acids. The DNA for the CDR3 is TGTGCCAGCTCACCCACGGGGAGCGGCACTGAAGCTTTCTTT. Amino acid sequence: CASSPTGSGTEAFF.

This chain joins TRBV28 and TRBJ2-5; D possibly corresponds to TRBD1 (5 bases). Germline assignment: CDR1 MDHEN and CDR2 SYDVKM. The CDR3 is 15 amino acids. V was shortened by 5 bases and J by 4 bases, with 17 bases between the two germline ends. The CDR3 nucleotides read TGTGCCAGCAGTCCTGAGACCGTTCAGGGAGAGACCCAGTACTTC. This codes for CASSPETVQGETQYF.

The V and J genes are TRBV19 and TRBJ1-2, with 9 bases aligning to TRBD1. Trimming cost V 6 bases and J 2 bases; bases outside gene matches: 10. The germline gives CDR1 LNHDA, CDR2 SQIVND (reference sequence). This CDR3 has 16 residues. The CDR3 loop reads CASRDFGTGWNYGYTF. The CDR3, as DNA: TGTGCCAGTAGAGATTTCGGGACAGGGTGGAACTATGGCTACACCTTC.

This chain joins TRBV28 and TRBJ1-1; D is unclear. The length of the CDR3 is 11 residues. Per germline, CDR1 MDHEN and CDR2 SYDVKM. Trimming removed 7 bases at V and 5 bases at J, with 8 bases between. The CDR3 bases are TGTGCCAGCAAAATCAAAACTGAAGCTTTCTTT. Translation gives CASKIKTEAFF.

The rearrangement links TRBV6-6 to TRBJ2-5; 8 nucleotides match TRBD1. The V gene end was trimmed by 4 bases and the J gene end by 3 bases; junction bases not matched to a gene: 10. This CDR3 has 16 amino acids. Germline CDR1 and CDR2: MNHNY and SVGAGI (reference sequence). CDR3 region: CASSFAGGTGKETQYF. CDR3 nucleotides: TGTGCCAGCAGTTTTGCTGGAGGGACAGGAAAAGAGACCCAGTACTTC.

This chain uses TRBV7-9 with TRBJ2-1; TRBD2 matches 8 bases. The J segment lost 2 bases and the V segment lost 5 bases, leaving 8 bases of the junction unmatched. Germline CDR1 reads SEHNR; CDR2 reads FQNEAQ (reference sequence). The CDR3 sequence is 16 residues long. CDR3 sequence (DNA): TGTGCCAGCAGCCTAGGGGATAGCGGGACCTACAATGAGCAGTTCTTC. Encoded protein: CASSLGDSGTYNEQFF.

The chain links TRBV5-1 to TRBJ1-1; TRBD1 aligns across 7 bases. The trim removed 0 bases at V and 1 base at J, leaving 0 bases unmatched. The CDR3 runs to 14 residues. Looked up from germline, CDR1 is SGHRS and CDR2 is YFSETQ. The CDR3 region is CASSLDRGNTEAFF. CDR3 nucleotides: TGCGCCAGCAGCTTGGACAGGGGGAACACTGAAGCTTTCTTT.

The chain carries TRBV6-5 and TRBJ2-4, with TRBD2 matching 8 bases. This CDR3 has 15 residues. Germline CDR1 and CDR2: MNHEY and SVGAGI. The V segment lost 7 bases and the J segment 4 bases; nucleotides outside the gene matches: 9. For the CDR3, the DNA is TGTGCCAGCACCGCGGGGGGCCTGGGGAAAAACATTCAGTACTTC. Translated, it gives CASTAGGLGKNIQYF.

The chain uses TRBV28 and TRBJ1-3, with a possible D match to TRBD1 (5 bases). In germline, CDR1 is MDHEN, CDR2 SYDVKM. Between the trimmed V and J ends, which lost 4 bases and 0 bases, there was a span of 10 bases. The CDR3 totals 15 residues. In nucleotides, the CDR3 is TGTGCCAGCAGTTACAGGCGGAGCTCTGGAAACACCATATATTTT. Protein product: CASSYRRSSGNTIYF.

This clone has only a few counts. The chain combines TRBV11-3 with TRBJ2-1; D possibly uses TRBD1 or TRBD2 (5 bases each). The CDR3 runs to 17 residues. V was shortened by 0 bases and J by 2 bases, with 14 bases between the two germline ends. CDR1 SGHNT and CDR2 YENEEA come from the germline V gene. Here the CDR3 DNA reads TGTGCCAGCAGCTTAGATGGAAGGGGACCCCCCTACAATGAGCAGTTCTTC. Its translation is CASSLDGRGPPYNEQFF.

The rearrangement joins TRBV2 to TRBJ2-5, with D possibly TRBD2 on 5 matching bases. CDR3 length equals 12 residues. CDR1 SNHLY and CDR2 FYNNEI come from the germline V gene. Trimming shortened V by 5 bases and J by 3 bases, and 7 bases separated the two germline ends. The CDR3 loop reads CASSLEEETQYF. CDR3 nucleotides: TGTGCCAGCAGTCTGGAGGAAGAGACCCAGTACTTC.

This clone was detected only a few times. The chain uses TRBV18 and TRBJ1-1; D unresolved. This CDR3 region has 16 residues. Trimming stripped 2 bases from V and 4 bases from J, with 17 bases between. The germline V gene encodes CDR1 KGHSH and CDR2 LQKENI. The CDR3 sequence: CASSPSVGVAGTEAFF. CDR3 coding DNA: TGTGCCAGCTCACCATCGGTCGGGGTTGCCGGCACTGAAGCTTTCTTT.

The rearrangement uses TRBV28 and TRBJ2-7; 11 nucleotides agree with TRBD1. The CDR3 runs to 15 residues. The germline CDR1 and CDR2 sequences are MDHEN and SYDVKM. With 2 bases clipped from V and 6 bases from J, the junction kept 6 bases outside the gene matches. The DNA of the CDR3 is TGTGCCAGCAGTTTAGACTTTGGGACAGGGGGCGAGCAGTACTTC. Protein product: CASSLDFGTGGEQYF.

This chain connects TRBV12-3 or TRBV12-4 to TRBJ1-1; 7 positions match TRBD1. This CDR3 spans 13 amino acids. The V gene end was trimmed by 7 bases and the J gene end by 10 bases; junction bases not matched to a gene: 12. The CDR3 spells CASTLPNQGGAFF. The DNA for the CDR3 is TGTGCCAGCACTCTCCCCAATCAGGGGGGAGCTTTCTTT.

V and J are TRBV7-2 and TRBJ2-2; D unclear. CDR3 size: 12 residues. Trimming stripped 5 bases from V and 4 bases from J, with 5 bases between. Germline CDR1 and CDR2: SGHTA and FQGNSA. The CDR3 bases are TGTGCCAGCAGCGAGTTCACCGGGGAGCTGTTTTTT. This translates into CASSEFTGELFF.

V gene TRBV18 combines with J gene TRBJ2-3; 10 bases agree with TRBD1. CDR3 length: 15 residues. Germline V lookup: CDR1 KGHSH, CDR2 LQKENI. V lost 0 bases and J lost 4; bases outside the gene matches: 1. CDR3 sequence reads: CASSPPGQGSDTQYF. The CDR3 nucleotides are TGTGCCAGCTCACCACCGGGACAGGGGTCAGATACGCAGTATTTT.

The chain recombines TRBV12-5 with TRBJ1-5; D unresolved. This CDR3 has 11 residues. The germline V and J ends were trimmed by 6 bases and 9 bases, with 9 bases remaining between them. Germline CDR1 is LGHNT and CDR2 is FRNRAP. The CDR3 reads CASGTSGPQHF. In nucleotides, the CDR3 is TGTGCTAGTGGGACCTCTGGGCCCCAGCATTTT.

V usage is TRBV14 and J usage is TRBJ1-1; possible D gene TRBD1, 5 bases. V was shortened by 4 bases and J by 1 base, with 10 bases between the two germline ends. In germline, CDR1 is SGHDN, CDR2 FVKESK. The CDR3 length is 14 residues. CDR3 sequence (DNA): TGTGCCAGCAGCCCGTGGGGGGGGAACACTGAAGCTTTCTTT. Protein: CASSPWGGNTEAFF. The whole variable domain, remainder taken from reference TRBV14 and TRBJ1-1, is EAGVTQFPSHSVIEKGQTVTLRCDPISGHDNLYWYRRVMGKEIKFLLHFVKESKQDESGMPNNRFLAERTGGTYSTLKVQPAELEDSGVYFCASSPWGGNTEAFFGQGTRLTVV.

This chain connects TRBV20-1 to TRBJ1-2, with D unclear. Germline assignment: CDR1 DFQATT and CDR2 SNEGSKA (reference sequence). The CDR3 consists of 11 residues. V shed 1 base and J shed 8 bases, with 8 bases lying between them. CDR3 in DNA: TGCAGTGCTAGAGGACCGGAGGGCTACACCTTC. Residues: CSARGPEGYTF.

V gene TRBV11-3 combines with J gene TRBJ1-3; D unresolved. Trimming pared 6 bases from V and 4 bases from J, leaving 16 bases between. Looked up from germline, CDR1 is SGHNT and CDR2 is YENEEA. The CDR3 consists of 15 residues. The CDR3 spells CASSLMTMPGNTIYF. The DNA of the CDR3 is TGTGCCAGCAGTTTAATGACCATGCCGGGAAACACCATATATTTT. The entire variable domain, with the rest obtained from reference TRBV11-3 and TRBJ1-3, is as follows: EAGVVQSPRYKIIEKKQPVAFWCNPISGHNTLYWYLQNLGQGPELLIRYENEEAVDDSQLPKDRFSAERLKGVDSTLKIQPAELGDSAVYLCASSLMTMPGNTIYFGEGSWLTVV.